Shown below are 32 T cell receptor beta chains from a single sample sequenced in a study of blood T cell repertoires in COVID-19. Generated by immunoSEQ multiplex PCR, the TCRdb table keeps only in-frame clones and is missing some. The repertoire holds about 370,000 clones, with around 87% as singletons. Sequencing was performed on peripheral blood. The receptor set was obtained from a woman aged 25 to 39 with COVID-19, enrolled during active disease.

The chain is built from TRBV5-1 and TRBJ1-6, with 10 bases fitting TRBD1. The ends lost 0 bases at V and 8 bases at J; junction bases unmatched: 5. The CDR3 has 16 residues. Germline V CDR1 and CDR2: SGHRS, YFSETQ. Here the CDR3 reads CASSLDGDRGYSPLHF. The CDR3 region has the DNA TGCGCCAGCAGCTTGGACGGGGACAGGGGATATTCACCCCTCCACTTT.

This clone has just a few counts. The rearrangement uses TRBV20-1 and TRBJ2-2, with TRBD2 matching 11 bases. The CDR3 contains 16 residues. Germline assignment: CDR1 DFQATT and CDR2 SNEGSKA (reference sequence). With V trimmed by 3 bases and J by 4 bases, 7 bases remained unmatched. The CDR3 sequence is CSASGLAGGITGELFF. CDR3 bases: TGCAGTGCTAGTGGTCTAGCGGGAGGTATCACCGGGGAGCTGTTTTTT.

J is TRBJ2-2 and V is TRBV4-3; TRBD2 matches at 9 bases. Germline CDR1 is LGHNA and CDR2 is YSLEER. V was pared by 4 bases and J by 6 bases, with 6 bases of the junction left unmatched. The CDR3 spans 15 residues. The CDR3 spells CASSLSVAGAGELFF. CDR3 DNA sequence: TGCGCCAGCAGCCTTTCGGTAGCGGGAGCCGGGGAGCTGTTTTTT.

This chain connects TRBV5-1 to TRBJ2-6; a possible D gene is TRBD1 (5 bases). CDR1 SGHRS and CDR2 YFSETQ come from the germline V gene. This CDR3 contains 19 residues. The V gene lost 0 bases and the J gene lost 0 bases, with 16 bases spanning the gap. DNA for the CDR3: TGCGCCAGCAGCTTGGGGGTGACAGCTAACCCCTCTGGGGCCAACGTCCTGACTTTC. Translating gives CASSLGVTANPSGANVLTF. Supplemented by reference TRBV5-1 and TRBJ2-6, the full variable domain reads KAGVTQTPRYLIKTRGQQVTLSCSPISGHRSVSWYQQTPGQGLQFLFEYFSETQRNKGNFPGRFSGRQFSNSRSEMNVSTLELGDSALYLCASSLGVTANPSGANVLTFGAGSRLTVL.

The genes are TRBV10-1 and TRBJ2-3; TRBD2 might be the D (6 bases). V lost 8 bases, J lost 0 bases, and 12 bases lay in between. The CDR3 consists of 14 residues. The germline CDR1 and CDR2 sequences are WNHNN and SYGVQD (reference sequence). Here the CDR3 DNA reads TGCGCCAGCTCATCAAGCGGGAGCACAGATACGCAGTATTTT. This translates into CASSSSGSTDTQYF.

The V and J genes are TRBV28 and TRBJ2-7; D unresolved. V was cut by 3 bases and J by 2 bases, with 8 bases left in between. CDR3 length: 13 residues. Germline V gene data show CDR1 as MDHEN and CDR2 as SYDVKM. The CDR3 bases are TGTGCCAGCAGTTTTGACAATACCTACGAGCAGTACTTC. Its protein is CASSFDNTYEQYF.

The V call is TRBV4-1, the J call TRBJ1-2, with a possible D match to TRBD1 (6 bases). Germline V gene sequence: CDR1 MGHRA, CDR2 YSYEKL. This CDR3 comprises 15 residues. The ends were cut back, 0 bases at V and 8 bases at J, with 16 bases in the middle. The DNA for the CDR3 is TGCGCCAGCAGCCAAGACCGGGGGGCAGCTGGGGGCTACACCTTC. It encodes CASSQDRGAAGGYTF.

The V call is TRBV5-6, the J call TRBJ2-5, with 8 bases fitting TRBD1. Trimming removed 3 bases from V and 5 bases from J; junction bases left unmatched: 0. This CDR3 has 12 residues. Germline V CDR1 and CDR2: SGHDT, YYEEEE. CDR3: CASSWDRETQYF. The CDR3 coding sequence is TGTGCCAGCAGCTGGGACAGGGAGACCCAGTACTTC.

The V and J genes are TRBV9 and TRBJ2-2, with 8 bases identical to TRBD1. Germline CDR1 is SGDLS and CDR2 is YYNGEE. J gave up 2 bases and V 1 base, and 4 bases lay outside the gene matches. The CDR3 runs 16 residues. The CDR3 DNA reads TGTGCCAGCAGCGTAACGGGACAGGTTAACACCGGGGAGCTGTTTTTT. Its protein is CASSVTGQVNTGELFF. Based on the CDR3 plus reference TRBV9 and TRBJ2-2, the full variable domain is DSGVTQTPKHLITATGQRVTLRCSPRSGDLSVYWYQQSLDQGLQFLIQYYNGEERAKGNILERFSAQQFPDLHSELNLSSLELGDSALYFCASSVTGQVNTGELFFGEGSRLTVL.

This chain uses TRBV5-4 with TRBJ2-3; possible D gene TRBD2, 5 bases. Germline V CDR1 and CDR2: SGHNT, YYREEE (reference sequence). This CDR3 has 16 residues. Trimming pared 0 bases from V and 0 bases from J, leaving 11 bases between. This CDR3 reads CASSLGGASSTDTQYF. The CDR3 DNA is TGTGCCAGCAGCTTGGGGGGAGCCTCTAGCACAGATACGCAGTATTTT.

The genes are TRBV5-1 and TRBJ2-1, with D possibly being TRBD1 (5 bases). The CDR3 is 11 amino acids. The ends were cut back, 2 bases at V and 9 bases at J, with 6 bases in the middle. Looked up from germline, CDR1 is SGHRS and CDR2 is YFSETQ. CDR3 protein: CASSLGVEQFF. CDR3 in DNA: TGCGCCAGCAGCTTAGGGGTTGAGCAGTTCTTC.

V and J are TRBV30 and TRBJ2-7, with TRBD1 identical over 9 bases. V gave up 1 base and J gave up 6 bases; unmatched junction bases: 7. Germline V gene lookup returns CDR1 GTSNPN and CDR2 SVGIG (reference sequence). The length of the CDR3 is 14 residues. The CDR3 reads CAWSAGQGASEQYF. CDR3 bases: TGTGCCTGGAGTGCGGGACAGGGCGCTTCCGAGCAGTACTTC.

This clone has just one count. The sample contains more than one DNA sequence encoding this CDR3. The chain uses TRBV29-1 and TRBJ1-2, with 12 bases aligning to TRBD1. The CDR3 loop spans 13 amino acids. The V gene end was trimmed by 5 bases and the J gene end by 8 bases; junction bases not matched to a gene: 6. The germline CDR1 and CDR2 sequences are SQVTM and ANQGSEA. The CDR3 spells CSVPGQGAYGYTF. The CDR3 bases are TGCAGCGTTCCGGGACAGGGGGCGTACGGCTACACCTTC.

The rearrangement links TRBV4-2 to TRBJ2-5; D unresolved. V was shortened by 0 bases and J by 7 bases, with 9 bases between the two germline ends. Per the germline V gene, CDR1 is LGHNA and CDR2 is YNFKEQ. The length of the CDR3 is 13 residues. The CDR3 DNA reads TGTGCCAGCAGCCAAGATGGTTACGGGACCCAGTACTTC. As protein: CASSQDGYGTQYF.

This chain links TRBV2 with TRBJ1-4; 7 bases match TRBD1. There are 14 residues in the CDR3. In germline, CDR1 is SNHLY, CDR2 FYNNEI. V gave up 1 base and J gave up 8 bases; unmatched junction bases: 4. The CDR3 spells CASSEVRGLEKLFF. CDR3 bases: TGTGCCAGCAGTGAAGTCAGGGGGTTGGAAAAACTGTTTTTT.

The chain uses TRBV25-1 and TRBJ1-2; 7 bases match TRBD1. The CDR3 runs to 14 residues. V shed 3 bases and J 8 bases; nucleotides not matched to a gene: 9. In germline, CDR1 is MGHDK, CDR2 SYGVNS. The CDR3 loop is CASSDSGQAGGYTF. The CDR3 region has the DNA TGTGCCAGCAGTGACTCCGGACAGGCTGGAGGCTACACCTTC.

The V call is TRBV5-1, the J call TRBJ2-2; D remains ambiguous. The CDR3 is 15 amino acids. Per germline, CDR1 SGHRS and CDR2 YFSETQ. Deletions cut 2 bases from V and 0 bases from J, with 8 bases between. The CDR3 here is CASSLAMSNTGELFF. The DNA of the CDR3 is TGCGCCAGCAGCTTAGCTATGTCGAACACCGGGGAGCTGTTTTTT.

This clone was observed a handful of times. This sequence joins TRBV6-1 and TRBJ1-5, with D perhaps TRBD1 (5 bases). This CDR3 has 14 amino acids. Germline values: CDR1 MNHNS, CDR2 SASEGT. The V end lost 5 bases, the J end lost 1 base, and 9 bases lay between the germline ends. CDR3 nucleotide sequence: TGTGCCAGCAGTCCCGGGGGGAGCAATCAGCCCCAGCATTTT. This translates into CASSPGGSNQPQHF.

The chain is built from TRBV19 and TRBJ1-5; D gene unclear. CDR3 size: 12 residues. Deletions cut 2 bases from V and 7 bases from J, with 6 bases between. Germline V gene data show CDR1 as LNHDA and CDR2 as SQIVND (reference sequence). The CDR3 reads CASSISLQPQHF. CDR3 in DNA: TGTGCCAGTAGTATAAGCCTCCAGCCCCAGCATTTT.

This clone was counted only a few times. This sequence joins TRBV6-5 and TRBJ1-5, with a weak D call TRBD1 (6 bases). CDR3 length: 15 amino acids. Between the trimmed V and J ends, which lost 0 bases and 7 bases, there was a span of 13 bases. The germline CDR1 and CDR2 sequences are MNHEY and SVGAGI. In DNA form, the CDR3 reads TGTGCCAGCAGTTACTCTTGGGGGCGCGGGCAGCCCCAGCATTTT. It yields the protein CASSYSWGRGQPQHF.

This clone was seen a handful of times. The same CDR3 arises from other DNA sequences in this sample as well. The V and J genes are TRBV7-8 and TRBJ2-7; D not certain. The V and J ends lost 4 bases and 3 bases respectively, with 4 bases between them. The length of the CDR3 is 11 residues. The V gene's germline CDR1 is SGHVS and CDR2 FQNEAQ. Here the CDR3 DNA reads TGTGCCAGCAGCTCAAACTACGAGCAGTACTTC. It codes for CASSSNYEQYF.

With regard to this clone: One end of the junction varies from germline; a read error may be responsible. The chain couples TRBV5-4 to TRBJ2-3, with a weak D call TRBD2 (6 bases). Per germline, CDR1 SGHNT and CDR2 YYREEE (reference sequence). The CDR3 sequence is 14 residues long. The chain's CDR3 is CVSSPAGFTDTQYF. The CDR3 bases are TGTGTCAGCAGCCCCGCGGGGTTCACAGATACGCAGTATTTT.

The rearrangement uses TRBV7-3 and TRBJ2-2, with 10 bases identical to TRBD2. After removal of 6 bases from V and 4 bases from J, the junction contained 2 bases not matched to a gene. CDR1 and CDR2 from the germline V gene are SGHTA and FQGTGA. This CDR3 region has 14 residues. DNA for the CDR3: TGTGCCAGCAGACGGACTAGCGGCACCGGGGAGCTGTTTTTT. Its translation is CASRRTSGTGELFF.

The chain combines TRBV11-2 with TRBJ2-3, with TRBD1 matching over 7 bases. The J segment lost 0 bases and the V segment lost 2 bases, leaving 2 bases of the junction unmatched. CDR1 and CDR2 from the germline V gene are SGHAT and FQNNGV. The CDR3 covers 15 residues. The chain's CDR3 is CASSLTGVSTDTQYF. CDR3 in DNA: TGTGCCAGCAGCTTAACAGGGGTCAGCACAGATACGCAGTATTTT.

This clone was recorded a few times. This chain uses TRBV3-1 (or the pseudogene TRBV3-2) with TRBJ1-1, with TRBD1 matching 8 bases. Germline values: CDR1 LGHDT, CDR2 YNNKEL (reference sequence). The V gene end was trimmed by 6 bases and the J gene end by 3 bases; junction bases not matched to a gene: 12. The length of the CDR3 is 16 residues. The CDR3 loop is CASSRTGGASHTEAFF. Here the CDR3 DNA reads TGTGCCAGCAGTCGAACAGGGGGGGCCTCCCACACTGAAGCTTTCTTT.

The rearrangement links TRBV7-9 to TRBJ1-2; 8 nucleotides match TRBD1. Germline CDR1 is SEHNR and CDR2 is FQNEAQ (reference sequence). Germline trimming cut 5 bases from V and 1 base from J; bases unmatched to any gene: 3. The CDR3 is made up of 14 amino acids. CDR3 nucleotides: TGTGCCAGCAGCATAACAGGGGGTAACTATGGCTACACCTTC. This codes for CASSITGGNYGYTF.

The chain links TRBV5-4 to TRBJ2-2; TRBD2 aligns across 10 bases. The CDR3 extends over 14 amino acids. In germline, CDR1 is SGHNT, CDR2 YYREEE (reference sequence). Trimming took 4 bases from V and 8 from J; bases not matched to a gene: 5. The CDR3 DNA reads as TGTGCCAGCAGCCCCGGACTAGCGGTTGGGGAGCTGTTTTTT. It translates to CASSPGLAVGELFF.

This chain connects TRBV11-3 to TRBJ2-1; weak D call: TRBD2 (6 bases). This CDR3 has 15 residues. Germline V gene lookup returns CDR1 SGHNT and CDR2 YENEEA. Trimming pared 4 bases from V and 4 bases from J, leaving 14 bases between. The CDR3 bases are TGTGCCAGCAGCTCTAGGACTACCGCTTACAATGAGCAGTTCTTC. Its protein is CASSSRTTAYNEQFF.

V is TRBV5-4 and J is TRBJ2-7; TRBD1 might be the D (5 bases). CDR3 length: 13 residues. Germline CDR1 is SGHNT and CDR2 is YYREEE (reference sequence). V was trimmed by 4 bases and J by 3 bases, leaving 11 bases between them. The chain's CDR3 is CASSHDRYYEQYF. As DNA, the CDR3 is TGTGCCAGCAGCCACGACAGATACTACGAGCAGTACTTC.

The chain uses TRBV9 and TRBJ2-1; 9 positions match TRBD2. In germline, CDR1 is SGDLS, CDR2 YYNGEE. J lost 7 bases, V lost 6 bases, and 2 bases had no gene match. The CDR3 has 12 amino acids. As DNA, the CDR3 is TGTGCCAGCACTAGCGGGGAGAATGAGCAGTTCTTC. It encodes CASTSGENEQFF.

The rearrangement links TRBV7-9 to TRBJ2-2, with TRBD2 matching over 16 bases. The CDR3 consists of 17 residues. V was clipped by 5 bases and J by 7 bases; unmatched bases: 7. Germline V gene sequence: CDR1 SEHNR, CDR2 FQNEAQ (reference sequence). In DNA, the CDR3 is TGTGCCAGCAGCCGGGGACTAGCGGGAGGGCCAGGCGGGGAGCTGTTTTTT. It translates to CASSRGLAGGPGGELFF.

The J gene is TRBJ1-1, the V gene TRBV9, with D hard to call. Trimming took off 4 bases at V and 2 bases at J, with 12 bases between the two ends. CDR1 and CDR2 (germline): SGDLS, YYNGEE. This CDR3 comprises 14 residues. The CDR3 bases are TGTGCCAGCAGCCCAGACAACTTAAACACTGAAGCTTTCTTT. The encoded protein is CASSPDNLNTEAFF.